This TCR beta chain was documented in a study of cytomegalovirus exposure and HLA in healthy donors. Study-wide background: Of the donors genotyped, approximately 400 in all, about 81% fell in the Caucasian-associated ancestry cluster. General observations from the study: The majority of CMV-associated TCR beta chains were reported as apparently HLA-restricted in a later analysis. Sequencing probably produced one cluster of sequence variants that were highly shared. The listing of about 150 TCR beta chains classed them as cytomegalovirus-associated.

Notes on this clone: Its antigen is unidentified.

60 Vbeta and 13 Jbeta primers were used in PCR. Repertoires were generated with immunoSEQ multiplex PCR, while TCRdb's copy carries only in-frame clones and drops some. There are 140,000 to 150,000 clones in the sample; roughly 78% occur only once, and about 2.9% lies in the top ten. Sequenced: PBMCs. This TCR was sampled from a female donor in good health and CMV-seronegative.

In DNA form, the CDR3 reads TGTGCCAGTAACGCAGGCTCGAACACCGGGGAGCTGTTTTTT. This codes for CASNAGSNTGELFF. The chain has TRBV19 and TRBJ2-2; D not certain. Germline CDR1 reads LNHDA; CDR2 reads SQIVND (reference sequence). The CDR3 length is 14 residues. Between the trimmed V and J ends, which lost 7 bases and 0 bases, there was a span of 9 bases.